The rows below give T cell receptor beta chains drawn from one sample of a study of blood T cell repertoires in COVID-19. The data were produced by immunoSEQ multiplex PCR, yet TCRdb's version contains in-frame clones alone and is incomplete. The table includes about 220,000 clones, roughly 84% detected once. Sequenced: PBMCs or T cells enriched from blood (not recorded which). The receptors derive from a woman aged 40-49 years who had recovered from COVID-19. Both conserved end residues are part of each CDR3. Each record gives: J gene, clone size, D gene, V gene, CDR3 DNA, CDR3 protein. A D gene is named only where the DNA matches it firmly. The listing skips clone size in some rows; elsewhere it reads once, few, many or a size class.

>TRBJ2-7|-|-|TRBV11-3
TGTGCCAGCAGCTTACTGACAGACTCCTACGAGCAGTACTTC
CASSLLTDSYEQYF
>TRBJ2-7|-|-|TRBV28
TGTGCCAGCATTAAGTGGGAGAGCTCCTACGAGCAGTACTTC
CASIKWESSYEQYF
>TRBJ2-2|once|TRBD2|TRBV4-1
TGCGCCAGCAGCCAAGTGGGGCTAGCGGGTCTCACCGGGGAGCTGTTTTTT
CASSQVGLAGLTGELFF
>TRBJ1-2|-|-|TRBV6-2/TRBV6-3
TGTGCCAGCAGTTATACCCTAGCTAACTATGGCTACACCTTC
CASSYTLANYGYTF
>TRBJ1-2|few|-|TRBV5-4
TGTGCCAGCAGTTCCGGACATGACCGTATTCCCTATGGCTACACCTTC
CASSSGHDRIPYGYTF
>TRBJ2-1|-|-|TRBV27
TGTGCCAGCAATTCGCTAGGAGATAATGAGCAGTTCTTC
CASNSLGDNEQFF
>TRBJ2-2|-|-|TRBV24-1
TGTGCCACCAGTGAACTGGACAGCCCGGGGACCGGGGAGCTGTTTTTT
CATSELDSPGTGELFF
>TRBJ1-1|few|-|TRBV2
TGTGCCAGCATCTACAACACTGAAGCTTTCTTT
CASIYNTEAFF
>TRBJ2-2|once|TRBD1|TRBV19
TGTGCCAGTAGTATAGCACGACAGGGGGCGGCCGGGGAGCTGTTTTTT
CASSIARQGAAGELFF
>TRBJ2-1|-|-|TRBV3-1/TRBV3-2
TGTGCCAGCAGCCATAAATACAATGAGCAGTTCTTC
CASSHKYNEQFF
>TRBJ2-5|-|TRBD2|TRBV11-3
TGTGCCAGCAGCTTGAAGTCCGGGGGGATCGAGACCCAGTACTTC
CASSLKSGGIETQYF
>TRBJ2-2|-|TRBD2|TRBV5-1
TGCGCCAGTAAGGGACTAGCGGGAGATCACACCGGGGAGCTGTTTTTT
CASKGLAGDHTGELFF
>TRBJ2-4|-|-|TRBV30
TGTGCCTGGAGTGTATGGGGAGCCGCCAAAAACATTCAGTACTTC
CAWSVWGAAKNIQYF
>TRBJ1-2|-|-|TRBV9
TGTGCCAGCAGCCTCCGTACTAACTATGGCTACACCTTC
CASSLRTNYGYTF
>TRBJ1-1|-|-|TRBV6-5
TGTGCCAGCCAAGCTCGAGGGCCCGTGAACACTGAAGCTTTCTTT
CASQARGPVNTEAFF
>TRBJ2-7|-|TRBD1|TRBV2
TGTGCCAGCAGTGAAGGACAGGGGGCCTACGAGCAGTACTTC
CASSEGQGAYEQYF
>TRBJ1-4|once|-|TRBV6-5
TGTGCCAGCAGCCTACAGTATCCCACCGAAAAACTGTTTTTT
CASSLQYPTEKLFF
>TRBJ1-1|-|-|TRBV5-5
TGTGCCAGCAGCTTGGTGGGAGGGAATACTGAAGCTTTCTTT
CASSLVGGNTEAFF
>TRBJ1-5|few|-|TRBV7-2
TGTGCCAGCAGCTTAGGCCCAGGGGATCAGCCCCAGCATTTT
CASSLGPGDQPQHF
>TRBJ2-1|-|-|TRBV9
TGTGCCAGCCGGGGGTCGTCTGGTCCTACGGGTGAGCAGTTCTTC
CASRGSSGPTGEQFF
>TRBJ1-5|-|-|TRBV12-5
TGTGCTAGTGGGAAACCCGGGACGGGGGGTCAGCCCCAGCATTTT
CASGKPGTGGQPQHF
>TRBJ2-3|-|TRBD1|TRBV14
TGTGCCAGCAGCCTGGGGGGACAGGGAGAAGGAGATACGCAGTATTTT
CASSLGGQGEGDTQYF
>TRBJ1-2|-|TRBD1|TRBV4-1
TGCGCCAGCAGCCACTACCGGGACAGGGGTGTATCTGGCTACACCTTC
CASSHYRDRGVSGYTF
>TRBJ2-2|-|-|TRBV18
TGTGCCAGCTCACCTACGACAGCGAACACCGGGGAGCTGTTTTTT
CASSPTTANTGELFF
>TRBJ1-1|few|-|TRBV10-2
TGCGCCAGCAGTGGAGGGAACACTGAAGCTTTCTTT
CASSGGNTEAFF
>TRBJ2-1|once|-|TRBV7-2
TGTGCCAGCAGCTCGCCGGACAATGCCCTCTACAATGAGCAGTTCTTC
CASSSPDNALYNEQFF
>TRBJ2-2|-|-|TRBV4-1
TGCGCCAGCAGCCAAGATAAGAAGCGGCGAACCGGGGAGCTGTTTTTT
CASSQDKKRRTGELFF
>TRBJ1-1|once|TRBD1|TRBV3-1/TRBV3-2
TGTGCCAGCAGCCAAGGACAGGGCTTAGCTTTCTTT
CASSQGQGLAFF
>TRBJ1-5|once|-|TRBV19
TGTGCCAGTAGTCCAGACAGAGCTTTCAATCAGCCCCAGCATTTT
CASSPDRAFNQPQHF
>TRBJ1-3|-|-|TRBV10-3
TGTGCCATCAGTTTGGGAGGACGCCTGGACTCTGGAAACACCATATATTTT
CAISLGGRLDSGNTIYF